The TCR beta chain under discussion was sequenced for a study of CD8 T cells in ankylosing spondylitis. This CDR3 contains 16 residues. The V gene's germline CDR1 is SEHNR and CDR2 FQNEAQ (reference sequence). V shed 1 base and J 0 bases; nucleotides not matched to a gene: 2. Quantitative 5'-RACE with molecular barcodes produced the TCR beta libraries. TCRdb reanalysed the 5' RACE reads using MiXCR and keeps one entry per CDR3 protein. The data hold over 600,000 distinct CDR3 sequences, with under 20% observed a single time. General study results and limits: Certain motif variants had earlier appeared in reactive arthritis synovial fluid and blood. One TCR beta motif, made up of 7 or 8 highly homologous variants, appeared characteristic of ankylosing spondylitis blood.

This clonotype was recorded many times. Its antigen is undetermined. This TCR came from a male donor with ankylosing spondylitis. Sequenced sample: blood, either unsorted or a sorted T cell fraction (not recorded which). The chain joins TRBV7-9 to TRBJ2-5; the match to TRBD2 covers 10 bases. In nucleotides, the CDR3 is TGTGCCAGCAGCTTAGGACTAGCGGGCAACCAAGAGACCCAGTACTTC. As protein: CASSLGLAGNQETQYF.